This TCR beta chain was identified in a study of T cell clusters in autoimmune cytopenias. Study-wide points: The T cell clusters were defined only in silico, without experimental functional validation. Clustering suggested that physiological T cell clusters were missing in primary autoimmune cytopenia patients.

TRB was amplified from roughly 0.25 ug of peripheral blood genomic DNA per sample. As concerns this clonotype: The antigen remains undetermined.

The length of the CDR3 is 13 residues. The germline V gene has CDR1 MNHEY and CDR2 SVGEGT. TRB rearrangements were amplified by touch-down multiplex PCR with mixed TRB-A/B primers. Each CDR3 protein gets one entry in TCRdb, which reprocessed the multiplex PCR reads and gives no DNA. This sample's clone table lists some 3,000 distinct CDR3 sequences. The chain has TRBV6-2 or TRBV6-3 and TRBJ1-2; TCRdb's assignment of TRBD1 cannot be checked, as there is no DNA. Sequencing was carried out using peripheral blood. The TCR was taken from a human donor with an autoimmune cytopenia or autoimmune hepatitis (not recorded which). CDR3 residues: CASTSTGGYGYTF.